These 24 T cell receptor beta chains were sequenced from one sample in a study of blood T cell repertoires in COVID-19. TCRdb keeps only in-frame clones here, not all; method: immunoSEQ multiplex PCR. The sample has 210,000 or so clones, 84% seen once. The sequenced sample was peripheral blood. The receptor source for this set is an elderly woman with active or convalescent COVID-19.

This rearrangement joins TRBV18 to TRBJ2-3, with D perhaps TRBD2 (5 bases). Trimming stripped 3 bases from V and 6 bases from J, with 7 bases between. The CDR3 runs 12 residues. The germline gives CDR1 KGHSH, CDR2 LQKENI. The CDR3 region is CASSPGLDTQYF. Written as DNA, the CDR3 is TGTGCCAGCTCACCTGGACTGGATACGCAGTATTTT.

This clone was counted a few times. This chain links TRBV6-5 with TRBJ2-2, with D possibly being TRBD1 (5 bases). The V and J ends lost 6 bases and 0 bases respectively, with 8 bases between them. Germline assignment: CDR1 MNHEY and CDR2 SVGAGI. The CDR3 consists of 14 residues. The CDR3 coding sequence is TGTGCCAGCAGACCGGACACGAACACCGGGGAGCTGTTTTTT. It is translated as CASRPDTNTGELFF.

The CDR3 bases are TGTGCCAGCAGCTTAAGACAGGGGTCTAATGAGCAGTTCTTC. This gives the protein CASSLRQGSNEQFF. This chain connects TRBV13 to TRBJ2-1; 8 bases are a match to TRBD1. The length of the CDR3 is 14 residues. V trimming: 2 bases; J trimming: 7 bases; junction bases outside the gene matches: 4. Germline values: CDR1 PRHDT, CDR2 FYEKMQ (reference sequence).

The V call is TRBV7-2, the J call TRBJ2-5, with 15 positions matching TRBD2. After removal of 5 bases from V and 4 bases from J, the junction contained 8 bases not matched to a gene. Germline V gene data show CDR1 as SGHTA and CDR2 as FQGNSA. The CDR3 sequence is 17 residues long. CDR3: CASSIGLAGGQGETQYF. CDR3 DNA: TGTGCCAGCAGCATCGGACTAGCGGGAGGGCAGGGAGAGACCCAGTACTTC.

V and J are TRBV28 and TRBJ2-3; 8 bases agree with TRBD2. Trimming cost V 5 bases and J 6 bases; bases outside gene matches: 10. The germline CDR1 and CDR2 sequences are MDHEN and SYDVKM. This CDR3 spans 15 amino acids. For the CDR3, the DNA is TGTGCCAGCAGTCTGGCGGGGGGTCCAATCGATACGCAGTATTTT. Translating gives CASSLAGGPIDTQYF.

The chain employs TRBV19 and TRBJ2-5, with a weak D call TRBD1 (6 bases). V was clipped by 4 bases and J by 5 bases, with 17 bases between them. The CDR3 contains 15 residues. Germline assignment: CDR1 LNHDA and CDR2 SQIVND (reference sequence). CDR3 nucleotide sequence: TGTGCCAGTAGTAGTTCCCGCACAGGGTCTGAGACCCAGTACTTC. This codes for CASSSSRTGSETQYF. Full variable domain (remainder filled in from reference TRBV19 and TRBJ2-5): DGGITQSPKYLFRKEGQNVTLSCEQNLNHDAMYWYRQDPGQGLRLIYYSQIVNDFQKGDIAEGYSVSREKKESFPLTVTSAQKNPTAFYLCASSSSRTGSETQYFGPGTRLLVL.

The CDR3 coding sequence is TGTGCCAGTAGTATGGAATACAGTGGCACCGGGGAGCTGTTTTTT. Amino acid sequence: CASSMEYSGTGELFF. This sequence joins TRBV19 and TRBJ2-2; no definite D call. The CDR3 spans 15 residues. V lost 3 bases and J lost 4, with 12 bases in between. Germline CDR1 reads LNHDA; CDR2 reads SQIVND (reference sequence).

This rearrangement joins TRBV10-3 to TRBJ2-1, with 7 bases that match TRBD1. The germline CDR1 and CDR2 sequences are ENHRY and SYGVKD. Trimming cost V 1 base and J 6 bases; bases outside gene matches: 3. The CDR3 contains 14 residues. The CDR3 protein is CAISEYRGGNEQFF. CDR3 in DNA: TGTGCCATCAGTGAGTACAGGGGTGGCAATGAGCAGTTCTTC.

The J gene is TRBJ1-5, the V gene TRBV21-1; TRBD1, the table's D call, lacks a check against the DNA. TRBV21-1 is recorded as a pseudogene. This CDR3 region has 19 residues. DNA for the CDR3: TGTGCCAGCAGCAAACGATCGGGGACAGGGTATGTGGGCAATCAGCCCCAGCATTTT. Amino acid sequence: CASSKRSGTGYVGNQPQHF.

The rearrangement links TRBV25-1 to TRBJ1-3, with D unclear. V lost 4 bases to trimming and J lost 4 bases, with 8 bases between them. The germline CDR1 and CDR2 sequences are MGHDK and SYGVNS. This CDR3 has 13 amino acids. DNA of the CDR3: TGTGCCAGCAGTGTTGCCACAGGAAACACCATATATTTT. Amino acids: CASSVATGNTIYF.

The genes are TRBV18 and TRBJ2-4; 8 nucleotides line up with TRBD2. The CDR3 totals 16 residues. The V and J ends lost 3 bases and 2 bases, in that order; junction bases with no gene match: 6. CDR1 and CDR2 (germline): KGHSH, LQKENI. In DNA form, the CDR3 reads TGTGCCAGCTCACCCTCCCGGGGGGGTTCCAAAAACATTCAGTACTTC. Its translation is CASSPSRGGSKNIQYF.

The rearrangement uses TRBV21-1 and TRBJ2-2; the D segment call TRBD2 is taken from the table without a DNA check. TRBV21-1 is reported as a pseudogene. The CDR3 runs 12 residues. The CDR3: CASPGGAGELFF. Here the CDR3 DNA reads TGTGCCAGCCCCGGGGGGGCCGGGGAGCTGTTTTTT.

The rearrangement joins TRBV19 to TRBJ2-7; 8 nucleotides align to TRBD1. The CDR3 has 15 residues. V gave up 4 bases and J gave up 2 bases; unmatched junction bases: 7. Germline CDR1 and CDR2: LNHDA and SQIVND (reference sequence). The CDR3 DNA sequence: TGTGCCAGTAGTACCACGACAGGGGATCCCTACGAGCAGTACTTC. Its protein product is CASSTTTGDPYEQYF.

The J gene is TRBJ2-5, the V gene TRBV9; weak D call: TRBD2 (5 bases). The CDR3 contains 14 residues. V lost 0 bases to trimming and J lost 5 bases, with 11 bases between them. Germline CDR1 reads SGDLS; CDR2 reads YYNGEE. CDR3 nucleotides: TGTGCCAGCAGCGTAGGGGTCGGCGGGGAGACCCAGTACTTC. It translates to CASSVGVGGETQYF.

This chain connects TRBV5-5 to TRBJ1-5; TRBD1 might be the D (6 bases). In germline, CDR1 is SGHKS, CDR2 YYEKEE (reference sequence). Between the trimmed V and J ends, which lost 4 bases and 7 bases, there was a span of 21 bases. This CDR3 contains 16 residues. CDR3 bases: TGTGCCAGCAGCCTCAACCCGACAGGTCAGAACCAGCCCCAGCATTTT. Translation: CASSLNPTGQNQPQHF.

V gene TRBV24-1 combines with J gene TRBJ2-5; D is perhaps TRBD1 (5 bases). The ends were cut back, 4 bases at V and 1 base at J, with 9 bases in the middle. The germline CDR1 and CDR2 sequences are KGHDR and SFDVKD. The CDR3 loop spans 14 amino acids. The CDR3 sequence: CATSDRDSQETQYF. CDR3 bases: TGTGCCACCAGTGACCGTGACAGCCAAGAGACCCAGTACTTC.

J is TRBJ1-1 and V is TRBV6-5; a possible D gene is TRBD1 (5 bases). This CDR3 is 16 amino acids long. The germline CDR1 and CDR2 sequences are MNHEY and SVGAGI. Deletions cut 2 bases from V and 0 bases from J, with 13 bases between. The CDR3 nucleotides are TGTGCCAGCAGTTACAGTATCAGGGCAATGAACACTGAAGCTTTCTTT. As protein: CASSYSIRAMNTEAFF.

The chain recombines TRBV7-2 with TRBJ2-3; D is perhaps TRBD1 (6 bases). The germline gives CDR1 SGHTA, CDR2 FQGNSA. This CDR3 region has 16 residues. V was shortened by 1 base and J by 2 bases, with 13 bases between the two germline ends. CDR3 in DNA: TGTGCCAGCAGCTTAGGACTGGACAGATTCACAGATACGCAGTATTTT. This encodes CASSLGLDRFTDTQYF.

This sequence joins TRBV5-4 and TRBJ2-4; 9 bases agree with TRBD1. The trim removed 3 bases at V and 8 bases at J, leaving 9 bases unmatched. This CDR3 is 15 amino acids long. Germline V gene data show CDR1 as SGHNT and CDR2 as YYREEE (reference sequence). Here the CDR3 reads CASSSGQGAGYIQYF. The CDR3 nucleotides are TGTGCCAGCAGCTCGGGACAGGGCGCAGGATACATTCAGTACTTC.

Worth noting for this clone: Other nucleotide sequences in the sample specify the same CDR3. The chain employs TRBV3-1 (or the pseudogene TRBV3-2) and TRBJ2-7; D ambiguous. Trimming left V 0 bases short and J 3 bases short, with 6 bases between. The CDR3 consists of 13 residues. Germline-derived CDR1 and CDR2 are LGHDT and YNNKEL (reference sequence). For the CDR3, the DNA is TGTGCCAGCAGCCAAGATCCACACTACGAGCAGTACTTC. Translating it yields CASSQDPHYEQYF.

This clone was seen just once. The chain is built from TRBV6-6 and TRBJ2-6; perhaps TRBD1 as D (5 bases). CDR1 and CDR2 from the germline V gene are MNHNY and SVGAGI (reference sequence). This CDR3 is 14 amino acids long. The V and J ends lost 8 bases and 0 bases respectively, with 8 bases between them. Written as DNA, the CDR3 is TGTGCCAGCCTTGACAGCTCTGGGGCCAACGTCCTGACTTTC. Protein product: CASLDSSGANVLTF.

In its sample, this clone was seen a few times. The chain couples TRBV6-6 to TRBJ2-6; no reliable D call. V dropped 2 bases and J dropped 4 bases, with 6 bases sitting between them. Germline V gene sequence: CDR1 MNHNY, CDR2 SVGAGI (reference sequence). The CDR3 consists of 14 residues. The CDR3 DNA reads TGTGCCAGCAGTTACGCGCCCGGGGCCAACGTCCTGACTTTC. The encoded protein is CASSYAPGANVLTF.

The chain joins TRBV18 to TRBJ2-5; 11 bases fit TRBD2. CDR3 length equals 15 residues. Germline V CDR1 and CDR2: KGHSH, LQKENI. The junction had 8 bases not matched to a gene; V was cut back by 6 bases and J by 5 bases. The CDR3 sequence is CASSRGTSGEETQYF. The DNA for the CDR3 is TGTGCCAGCTCCCGCGGGACTAGCGGAGAGGAGACCCAGTACTTC.

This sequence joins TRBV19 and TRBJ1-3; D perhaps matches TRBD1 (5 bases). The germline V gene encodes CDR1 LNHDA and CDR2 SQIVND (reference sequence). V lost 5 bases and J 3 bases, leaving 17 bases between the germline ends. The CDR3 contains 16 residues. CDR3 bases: TGTGCCAGTAGTGACCGGGGACTGATGCGTGGAAACACCATATATTTT. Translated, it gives CASSDRGLMRGNTIYF.